This T cell receptor beta chain was identified in a study of shared clonotypes between healthy human individuals (dated by TCRdb to 2018 to 2021). Background on the whole study: A couple of women and a few men aged 18 to 49 years were included in the cohort. Per donor, three plates each were used for CD4 naive and CD4 memory, two for CD8 naive, and one for CD8 memory. Blood TCR repertoires of roughly 5 healthy adults were deeply sequenced to estimate repertoire size and the extent of clonotype sharing between individuals. To increase sequencing depth and limit assay-specific biases, TCR repertoire library preparation and sequencing were carried out by different laboratories using diverse techniques. Between about 0.85 and 8.9 billion PBMCs per donor were obtained by leukapheresis. Results and caveats for the whole study, not just this receptor: Pairwise subsampling led to the expectation that sequencing depth would affect the degree of clonotype sharing among donors. Compared with non-shared clonotypes, clonotypes shared by all four sorted-subset donors had higher generation probabilities. Naive subsets generally had larger estimated clonotype richness than memory subsets did. Even with the large sequencing depth, rarefaction of the sorted-subset datasets indicated that sequencing was incomplete. Sharing across a few donors was observed for about 5% of naive CD4, 3% to 3.5% of naive CD8, about 2.3% of memory CD4, and approximately 0.41% of memory CD8 clonotypes. Sampling was limited to blood, and TCR repertoires in tissue likely differ from TCR repertoires in blood. Because the study included only a small number of donors, the genetic and exposure-history diversity represented was limited.

CD8 naive samples were obtained by positive selection for CCR7 among CD45RO-negative cells, yielding a CD45RA+CCR7+ population from which TemRA cells were excluded. The donors were healthy, HIV-negative adults with no recently reported acute infections or vaccinations. Every donor was a Caucasian adult residing in Nashville, Tennessee, USA. After blood collection by leukapheresis, PBMCs were isolated using Ficoll-Histopaque density gradient centrifugation and then cryopreserved in the vapor phase of liquid nitrogen. Purity and quantity of every magnetically sorted T cell population were checked by analytical flow cytometry. Genomic DNA was isolated from each sorted fraction and quantified by UV absorbance on a Nanodrop 2000c. This clone was counted a single time. What antigen it recognizes has not been identified. No much larger clone exists at a distance of one base, and base qualities are not known.

Trimmed from V: 1 base; trimmed from J: 7 bases; junction bases lacking a gene match: 15. Including cysteine and phenylalanine, the CDR3 has 17 amino acids. Only CDR3 DNA is held: 51 bases, read in frame from base 1. Taken from the germline V gene, the CDR1 and CDR2 loops are SGHRS and YFSETQ. Using the deep immunoSEQ assay, TCR CDR3 regions were amplified from genomic DNA by multiplex PCR. Genomic DNA extracted from each cell subset was distributed evenly over all wells of several immunoSEQ 96-well plates, and each plate served as one replicate. For sorted subsets, each replicate PCR was loaded with 150 to 250 ng genomic DNA, equivalent to about 30,000 T cell genomes. The purified libraries were quantified using a Qubit 3.0 fluorometer, sized with a Bioanalyzer 2100, and then quantified again using the KAPA Library Quantification kit. A separate single-read 150-cycle Illumina NextSeq 550 flow cell was used to sequence each immunoSEQ 96-well plate. Turning to the authors' computational methods: Because only junctional sequences without quality scores were contained in the immunoSEQ output, filtering matching that applied to full-length reads could not be performed. To assign V/J genes and CDR3, sequences were annotated using PyIR, a Python wrapper for IgBLAST v1.9, with IMGT germline references. Any read was removed if the V/J assignment was weak (E-value above 1e-6), the CDR3 was missing, or the read contained stop codons, out-of-frame junctions, or ambiguous translated residues. V3J clonotypes were defined by identical inferred V gene, J gene, and CDR3 amino acid sequence. The percentage overlap between two repertoires was calculated by dividing the number of shared unique clonotypes by the size of the smaller repertoire. RTK rarefaction, the Chao1 estimator, and Recon v2.1 estimates of unobserved clonotypes were used to assess repertoire richness. Generation probabilities were computed with OLGA for all TCRbeta clonotypes obtained by the gDNA method from several donors. TCRdb obtained this table from immuneACCESS and retained in-frame rearrangements with V and J assigned. These tables miss some clones; where compared with another copy, unresolved V genes account for less than half of the shortfall, and the remainder is unexplained. That table supplies the V and J calls and clone size; D and trimming were determined from the DNA. For this sample the table gives about 590,000 clones, of which nearly 97% were detected only once. The ten largest clones take up 0.095% to 0.12% of the sample.

The sample was naive CD8+ T cells sorted from blood. According to the study, the label for this sample's cell subset or site signals: CD45RA+CCR7+. This clonotype originated in a woman in her twenties or thirties in good health. In this chain, TRBV5-1 is recombined with TRBJ2-7, with 9 middle bases fitting TRBD2. The base sequence is TGCGCCAGCAGCTTGATAGGTGGAGGACTAGCGCGGAAAGAGCAGTACTTC. It translates as CASSLIGGGLARKEQYF.